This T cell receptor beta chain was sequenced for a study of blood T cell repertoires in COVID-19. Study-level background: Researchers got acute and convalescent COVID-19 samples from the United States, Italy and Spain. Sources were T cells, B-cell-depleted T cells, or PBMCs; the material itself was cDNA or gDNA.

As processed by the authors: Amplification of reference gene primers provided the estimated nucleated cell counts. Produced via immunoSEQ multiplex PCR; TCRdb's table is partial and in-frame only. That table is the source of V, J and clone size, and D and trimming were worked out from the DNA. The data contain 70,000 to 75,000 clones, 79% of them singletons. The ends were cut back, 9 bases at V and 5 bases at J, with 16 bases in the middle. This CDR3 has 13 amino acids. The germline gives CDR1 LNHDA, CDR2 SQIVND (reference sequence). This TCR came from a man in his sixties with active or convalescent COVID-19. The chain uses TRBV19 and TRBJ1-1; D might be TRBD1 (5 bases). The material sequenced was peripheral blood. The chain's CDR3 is CASTLGARTEAFF. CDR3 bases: TGTGCCAGCACGTTAGGGGCCCGGACTGAAGCTTTCTTT.